Here is one T cell receptor beta chain with its context. Its antigen is unknown. No base quality information exists; no much larger clone differs at one position. This CDR3 is also generated by other DNA sequences in the sample. For the CD8 naive samples, CD45RO-negative cells were positively selected for CCR7, yielding a CD45RA+CCR7+ population from which TemRA cells were excluded. Donors were healthy HIV-negative adults with no recently reported acute infections or vaccinations. Only Caucasian adults living in Nashville, Tennessee, USA were represented among the donors. After blood collection by leukapheresis, PBMCs were isolated using Ficoll-Histopaque density gradient centrifugation and then cryopreserved in the vapor phase of liquid nitrogen. Analytical flow cytometry was used to check the purity and quantity of every magnetically sorted T cell population. From each sorted fraction, genomic DNA was isolated and quantified by UV absorbance on a Nanodrop 2000c.

This entry comes from a study of shared clonotypes between healthy human individuals (dated by TCRdb to the early 2020s). Study-wide context: A few men and two women, aged 18 to 49 years, made up the cohort. For each donor, three plates each were used for CD4 naive and CD4 memory, two plates were used for CD8 naive, and one plate was used for CD8 memory. The study deeply sequenced blood TCR repertoires of five healthy adults to estimate repertoire size and the extent of clonotype sharing between individuals. To increase sequencing depth and limit assay-specific biases, different laboratories used diverse techniques to prepare libraries and sequence TCR repertoires. Each donor's leukapheresis produced roughly between about 0.8 and 8.9 billion PBMCs.

TCR CDR3 regions were amplified from genomic DNA by multiplex PCR using the deep immunoSEQ assay. For each cell subset, the extracted genomic DNA was distributed evenly across all wells of several immunoSEQ 96-well plates, and each plate served as one replicate. For sorted subsets, each replicate PCR was loaded with roughly 200 ng genomic DNA, equivalent to 25,000 to 35,000 T cell genomes. Purified libraries were quantified with a Qubit 3.0 fluorometer, sized on a Bioanalyzer 2100, and re-quantified with the KAPA Library Quantification kit. Every immunoSEQ 96-well plate was sequenced on a separate single-read 150-cycle Illumina NextSeq 550 flow cell. Per the authors' processing: Because the immunoSEQ output held only junctional sequences and lacked quality scores, the filtering could not match the filtering applied to full-length reads. Sequences were annotated with PyIR, a Python wrapper for IgBLAST v1.9, using IMGT germline references to assign V/J genes and CDR3. Reads with weak V/J assignments (E-value above 1e-6), missing CDR3, stop codons, out-of-frame junctions, or ambiguous translated residues were removed. A V3J clonotype was defined by an identical inferred V gene, J gene, and CDR3 amino acid sequence. The percentage overlap between two repertoires was calculated by dividing the number of shared unique clonotypes by the size of the smaller repertoire. Richness of each repertoire was evaluated using RTK rarefaction, the Chao1 estimator, and Recon v2.1 estimates of unobserved clonotypes. Generation probabilities for all TCRbeta clonotypes obtained by the gDNA method from several donors were computed using OLGA. TCRdb limited this immuneACCESS table to in-frame rearrangements with V and J called. A share of clones is missing; checked studies link under half to unresolved V genes, and the rest is unexplained. The DNA gave D and trimming, while V, J and clone size come from that table. The sample table holds hundreds of thousands of clones, of which roughly 96% were seen once. Together, the top ten hold around 0.21% of the sample.

From the cysteine through the phenylalanine, the CDR3 covers 13 amino acids. CDR3 DNA only is kept here, 39 bases in frame from base 1. The germline V gene yields SGHAT for CDR1 and FQNNGV for CDR2. V is shortened by 5 bases, J by 2 bases, and the region joining them spans 6 bases. Summary of the overall study and its limitations: Based on pairwise subsampling, the degree of clonotype sharing among donors was expected to be affected by sequencing depth. Because the study included a small number of donors, the genetic and exposure-history diversity represented was limited. About 5% of naive CD4, roughly 3.5% of naive CD8, roughly 2.5% of memory CD4, and less than 0.45% of memory CD8 clonotypes were shared across a few donors. Naive subsets generally had larger estimated clonotype richness than memory subsets did. Compared with non-shared clonotypes, clonotypes shared by all four sorted-subset donors had higher generation probabilities. Sampling was restricted to blood, and TCR repertoires in tissue are likely to differ from TCR repertoires in blood. Incomplete sequencing was indicated by rarefaction of sorted-subset datasets, despite the large sequencing depth.

Sequenced input: naive CD8+ T cells sorted from blood. What this sample's cell subset or site label stands for: CD45RA+CCR7+. The sequence derives from a man aged 30 to 45 in good health. This chain joins TRBV11-2 to TRBJ2-2, with the D gene not clear enough to name. The nucleotide sequence is TGTGCCAGCAGCCAAGTTAACACCGGGGAGCTGTTTTTT. The encoded protein is CASSQVNTGELFF. Where the CDR3 stops, the reference TRBV11-2 and TRBJ2-2 genes take over; the full variable domain is EAGVAQSPRYKIIEKRQSVAFWCNPISGHATLYWYQQILGQGPKLLIQFQNNGVVDDSQLPKDRFSAERLKGVDSTLKIQPAKLEDSAVYLCASSQVNTGELFFGEGSRLTVL.